Here is one TCR beta chain with its context. Assay: immunoSEQ multiplex PCR; the TCRdb copy retains only in-frame clones and omits some. Here the sample spans around 8,000 clones, around 91% being singletons. The record originates from a study of OX40 agonist ivuxolimab in advanced cancers. Study in general: A history of anti-PD-1, anti-PD-L1 or anti-CTLA-4 therapy was acceptable, and more than 30% had some.

Germline V gene lookup returns CDR1 SGHNT and CDR2 YYREEE (reference sequence). The CDR3 sequence is 16 residues long. V was trimmed by 1 base and J by 0 bases, leaving 8 bases between them. This sequence originates from an adult with an advanced solid tumor such as melanoma, head and neck, liver or kidney cancer. The V and J genes are TRBV5-4 and TRBJ2-6, with unresolved D. This material consisted of CD4+ or CD8+ T cells sorted from blood, taken in a trial of the OX40 agonist ivuxolimab. The CDR3 DNA follows: TGTGCCAGCAGCTTGCAGGTGAACTCTGGGGCCAACGTCCTGACTTTC. It yields the protein CASSLQVNSGANVLTF.